This TCR beta chain is drawn from a study of blood T cell repertoires in COVID-19. In the study overall: COVID-19 samples from acute and convalescent phases originated in the United States, Italy and Spain. PBMCs, B-cell-depleted T cells, or T cells provided the cDNA or gDNA that made up the material.

This CDR3 comprises 15 residues. CDR1 and CDR2 (germline): SEHNR, FQNEAQ (reference sequence). The trim removed 5 bases at V and 9 bases at J, leaving 12 bases unmatched. As originally analysed: From reference gene primer amplification, estimates of nucleated cell counts were derived. The table came from immunoSEQ multiplex PCR; TCRdb's copy has only in-frame clones and leaves some out. That table furnishes V, J and clone size, whereas the DNA furnished D and trimming. The sample yields 150,000 or so clones, 70% to 80% seen once. This sequence joins TRBV7-9 and TRBJ2-4; TRBD1 matches at 8 bases. Sequencing was done on a sample of peripheral blood. The TCR originated in a woman aged 45-60 years with active or convalescent COVID-19. Here the CDR3 reads CASSRGRQGSSIQYF. DNA for the CDR3: TGTGCCAGCAGCCGAGGGAGACAGGGGAGTTCCATTCAGTACTTC.